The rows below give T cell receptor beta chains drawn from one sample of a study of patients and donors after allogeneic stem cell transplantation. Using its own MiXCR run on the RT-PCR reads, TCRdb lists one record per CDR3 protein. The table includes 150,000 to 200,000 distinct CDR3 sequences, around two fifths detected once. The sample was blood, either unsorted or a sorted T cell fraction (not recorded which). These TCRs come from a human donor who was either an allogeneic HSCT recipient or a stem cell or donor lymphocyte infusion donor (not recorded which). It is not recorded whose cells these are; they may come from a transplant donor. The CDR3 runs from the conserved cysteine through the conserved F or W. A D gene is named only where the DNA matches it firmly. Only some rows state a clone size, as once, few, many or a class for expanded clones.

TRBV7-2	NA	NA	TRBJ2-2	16	TGTGCCAGCAGCTTAGCTGGGGGAGCGAACACCGGGGAGCTGTTTTTT	CASSLAGGANTGELFF
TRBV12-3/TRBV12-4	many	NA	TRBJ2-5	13	TGTGCCAGCAGTTTATCGTCGGCCTGGACCCAGTACTTC	CASSLSSAWTQYF
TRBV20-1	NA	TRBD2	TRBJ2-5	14	TGCAGTGCTCGTCCGGGACTAGCCCTCGAGACCCAGTACTTC	CSARPGLALETQYF
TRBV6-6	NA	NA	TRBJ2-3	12	TGTGCCAGCAGTTACGTGACAGATACGCAGTATTTT	CASSYVTDTQYF
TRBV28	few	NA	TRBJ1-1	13	TGTGCCAGCAGTTTTTCCCACACTGGGCAAGCTTTCTTT	CASSFSHTGQAFF
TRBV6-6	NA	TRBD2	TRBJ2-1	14	TGTGCCAGTTCTCGACTAGCGGGAATAGACGAGCAGTTCTTC	CASSRLAGIDEQFF
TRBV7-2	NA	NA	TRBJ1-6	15	TGTGCCAGCAGCTCCCACGGGGAGGGAAGTTCACCCCTCCACTTT	CASSSHGEGSSPLHF
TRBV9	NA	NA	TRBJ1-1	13	TGTGCCAGCAGCGTCAGACTTGACACTGAAGCTTTCTTT	CASSVRLDTEAFF
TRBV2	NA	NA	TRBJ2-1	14	TGTGCCAGCAGCTACAGGAGCGCCTACAATGAGCAGTTCTTC	CASSYRSAYNEQFF
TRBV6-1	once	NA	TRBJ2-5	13	TGTGCCAGCAGTGAATGGGGGCGTGAGACCCAGTACTTC	CASSEWGRETQYF
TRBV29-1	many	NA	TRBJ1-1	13	TGCAGCGTTGAAGGACAGCCGAACACTGAAGCTTTCTTT	CSVEGQPNTEAFF
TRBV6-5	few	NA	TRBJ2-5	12	TGTGCCAGCAGTTATGGTCAAGAGACCCAGTACTTC	CASSYGQETQYF
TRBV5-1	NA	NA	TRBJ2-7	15	TGCGCCAGCAGCAATCCCGGGACTTTAGACTACGAGCAGTACTTC	CASSNPGTLDYEQYF
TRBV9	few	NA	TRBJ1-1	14	TGTGCCAGCAGCGTAGGACCGGCGAACACTGAAGCTTTCTTT	CASSVGPANTEAFF
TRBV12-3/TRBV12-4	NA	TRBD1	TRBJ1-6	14	TGTGCCAGCAGTCCCGGGACAGTTGGATCACCCCTCCACTTT	CASSPGTVGSPLHF
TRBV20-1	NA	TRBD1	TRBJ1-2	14	TGCAGTGCCGTACCGGGACAGGGCGCCTATGGCTACACCTTC	CSAVPGQGAYGYTF
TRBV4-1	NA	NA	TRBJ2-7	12	TGCGCCAGCAGCCAAGATGGAGGCGAGCAGTACTTC	CASSQDGGEQYF
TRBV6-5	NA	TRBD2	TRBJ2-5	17	TGTGCCAGCAGGAACATCCGTTTAGCGGGAGTTCAAGAGACCCAGTACTTC	CASRNIRLAGVQETQYF
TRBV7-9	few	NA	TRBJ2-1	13	TGTGCCGGAGGGGGGCTCCCGGGAAATGAGCAGTTCTTC	CAGGGLPGNEQFF
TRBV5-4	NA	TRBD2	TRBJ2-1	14	TGTGCCAGCAGCTTGCCCGGGAGGGCCGATGAGCAGTTCTTC	CASSLPGRADEQFF
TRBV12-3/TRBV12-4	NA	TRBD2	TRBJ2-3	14	TGTGCCAGCAGTTGGACTAGCGGCACAGATACGCAGTATTTT	CASSWTSGTDTQYF
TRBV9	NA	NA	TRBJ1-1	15	TGTGCCAGCAGCGCAGCTGGAGGACGCGGGATGGGAGCTTTCTTT	CASSAAGGRGMGAFF